This record covers a single TCR beta chain. The sample originates from a study of shared clonotypes between healthy human individuals. Across the study: A couple of women and a few men aged 18 to 49 made up the donors.

Using immunoSEQ multiplex PCR, the repertoire was profiled, and TCRdb retains in-frame clones only, with some absent. The repertoire consists of under 600,000 clones, with roughly 79% occurring once and the leading ten covering approximately 12%. This TCR was recovered from a woman aged 40 to 50 in good health. Some clones in this sample may be carry-over from other donors' samples. The sample consisted of PBMCs.

CDR3 in amino acids: CASMGTSGHTQYF. The CDR3 DNA sequence: TGTGCCAGCATGGGGACTAGCGGGCATACGCAGTATTTT. The chain employs TRBV2 and TRBJ2-3; 12 bases line up with TRBD2. The CDR3 consists of 13 residues. J gave up 7 bases and V 7 bases, and 3 bases lay outside the gene matches. CDR1 is SNHLY, CDR2 FYNNEI, per germline.